This passage covers 2 T cell receptor beta chains from one sample sequenced in a study of OX40 agonist ivuxolimab in advanced cancers. Method: immunoSEQ multiplex PCR; TCRdb's copy keeps in-frame clones and lacks some. The sample lists 25,000 to 30,000 clones, roughly 84% seen once, with about a sixth in the top ten. This sample comprised CD4+ or CD8+ T cells sorted from blood, obtained in a trial of the OX40 agonist ivuxolimab. The source of these receptors is an adult with an advanced solid tumor such as melanoma, head and neck, liver or kidney cancer.

V is TRBV27 and J is TRBJ1-1; the D gene is possibly TRBD1 (6 bases). The CDR3 is 12 amino acids. Germline V gives CDR1 MNHEY, CDR2 SMNVEV (reference sequence). Deletions cut 5 bases from V and 6 bases from J, with 10 bases between. The CDR3 nucleotides read TGTGCCAGCAGTCTAACAGGGTCTGAAGCTTTCTTT. It encodes CASSLTGSEAFF.

This sequence joins TRBV2 and TRBJ2-3; TRBD2 might be the D (5 bases). The length of the CDR3 is 15 residues. V lost 6 bases, J lost 0 bases, and 13 bases lay in between. Germline lookup yields CDR1 SNHLY and CDR2 FYNNEI. The CDR3 protein is CASRTGVASTDTQYF. The CDR3, as DNA: TGTGCCAGCAGAACCGGGGTAGCTAGCACAGATACGCAGTATTTT.